The 12 T cell receptor beta chains reported below all come from one sample, sequenced in a study of blood T cell repertoires in COVID-19. Produced via immunoSEQ multiplex PCR; TCRdb's table is partial and in-frame only. The profile covers roughly 380,000 clones, with approximately 91% appearing a single time and approximately 1.5% taken by the ten largest. Sequencing was performed on peripheral blood. Source of these receptors: a woman aged 40 to 50 with COVID-19, enrolled during active disease.

The chain combines TRBV6-2 or TRBV6-3 with TRBJ1-6, with 8 bases that match TRBD1. The trim removed 2 bases at V and 7 bases at J, leaving 7 bases unmatched. From germline, CDR1 is MNHEY and CDR2 SVGEGT. The length of the CDR3 is 16 residues. The CDR3 sequence is CASSYTLWTGNSPLHF. CDR3 bases: TGTGCCAGCAGTTACACCTTGTGGACAGGGAATTCACCCCTCCACTTT.

The chain has TRBV6-5 and TRBJ1-2, with 10 positions matching TRBD1. Germline CDR1 MNHEY, CDR2 SVGAGI. The CDR3 sequence is 15 residues long. The V and J ends lost 2 bases and 4 bases, in that order; junction bases with no gene match: 4. The CDR3 is CASSYVGQGLYGYTF. The CDR3 coding sequence is TGTGCCAGCAGTTACGTGGGACAGGGGCTCTATGGCTACACCTTC.

V usage is TRBV6-2 or TRBV6-3 and J usage is TRBJ1-5; D is unresolved. From germline, CDR1 is MNHEY and CDR2 SVGEGT. The germline V and J ends were trimmed by 2 bases and 6 bases, with 5 bases remaining between them. The CDR3 is 12 amino acids. The CDR3 sequence is CASSYPIQPQHF. The CDR3 DNA reads as TGTGCCAGCAGTTACCCAATTCAGCCCCAGCATTTT.

This sequence joins TRBV6-2 or TRBV6-3 and TRBJ1-1; D might be TRBD1 (6 bases). The CDR3 sequence is 11 residues long. The V gene lost 2 bases and the J gene lost 11 bases, with 9 bases spanning the gap. Per germline, CDR1 MNHEY and CDR2 SVGEGT. For the CDR3, the DNA is TGTGCCAGCAGTTACAGGGGGGGTGCTTTCTTT. Its protein is CASSYRGGAFF.

The rearrangement links TRBV7-2 to TRBJ1-4, with 8 bases lining up with TRBD1. The CDR3 consists of 15 residues. The V gene end was trimmed by 1 base and the J gene end by 7 bases; junction bases not matched to a gene: 5. Germline V gene sequence: CDR1 SGHTA, CDR2 FQGNSA. CDR3 sequence reads: CASSLGTGGGEKLFF. CDR3 in DNA: TGTGCCAGCAGCTTAGGCACAGGGGGAGGTGAAAAACTGTTTTTT.

The genes are TRBV30 and TRBJ1-4; a possible D gene is TRBD1 (5 bases). V gave up 4 bases and J gave up 8 bases, with 20 bases separating them. Germline CDR1 and CDR2: GTSNPN and SVGIG (reference sequence). The CDR3 covers 15 residues. DNA for the CDR3: TGTGCCTGGAAGTTGGGGGGAGCTTGGGGAGAAAAACTGTTTTTT. This gives the protein CAWKLGGAWGEKLFF. The full variable domain, rest sourced from reference TRBV30 and TRBJ1-4, is SQTIHQWPATLVQPVGSPLSLECTVEGTSNPNLYWYRQAAGRGLQLLFYSVGIGQISSEVPQNLSASRPQDRQFILSSKKLLLSDSGFYLCAWKLGGAWGEKLFFGSGTQLSVL.

The chain combines TRBV6-5 with TRBJ1-4, with a possible D match to TRBD1 (5 bases). The CDR3 spans 14 residues. Germline CDR1 reads MNHEY; CDR2 reads SVGAGI. V lost 10 bases and J lost 6, with 18 bases in between. CDR3 protein: CATSLRGGDEKLFF. The DNA for the CDR3 is TGTGCCACCTCTTTGCGGGGAGGGGATGAAAAACTGTTTTTT.

V usage is TRBV9 and J usage is TRBJ1-2, with 7 nucleotides matching TRBD1. The CDR3 spans 13 residues. The germline V gene encodes CDR1 SGDLS and CDR2 YYNGEE. V was clipped by 0 bases and J by 4 bases; unmatched bases: 0. CDR3 sequence reads: CASSVAGGYGYTF. In nucleotides, the CDR3 is TGTGCCAGCAGCGTAGCAGGGGGCTATGGCTACACCTTC.

This clone was recorded once. The chain carries TRBV10-3 and TRBJ1-1, with D hard to call. Trimming shortened V by 6 bases and J by 3 bases, and 11 bases separated the two germline ends. The CDR3 is made up of 13 amino acids. Germline V gene lookup returns CDR1 ENHRY and CDR2 SYGVKD. CDR3 bases: TGTGCCATCAGACGAGACGGGGACACTGAAGCTTTCTTT. The encoded protein is CAIRRDGDTEAFF.

V and J are TRBV4-3 and TRBJ1-2; a possible D gene is TRBD1 (5 bases). Deletions cut 0 bases from V and 5 bases from J, with 13 bases between. The CDR3 spans 15 residues. Germline values: CDR1 LGHNA, CDR2 YSLEER. The CDR3 loop is CASSQDLGTPYGYTF. The CDR3 DNA sequence: TGCGCCAGCAGCCAAGATCTAGGGACTCCGTATGGCTACACCTTC.

The rearrangement joins TRBV7-6 to TRBJ2-7; 7 bases fit TRBD1. This CDR3 contains 16 residues. Per the germline V gene, CDR1 is SGHVS and CDR2 is FNYEAQ. The junction had 8 bases not matched to a gene; V was cut back by 3 bases and J by 0 bases. In DNA form, the CDR3 reads TGTGCCAGCAGCTTTAATTATAGGGACAGCTCCTACGAGCAGTACTTC. It codes for CASSFNYRDSSYEQYF.

CDR3 DNA sequence: TGTGCCAGCAGCTCGTGGATGGGACTAGCGGGAGGCGATCGAGTTACGCAGTATTTT. The encoded protein is CASSSWMGLAGGDRVTQYF. V usage is TRBV7-2 and J usage is TRBJ2-3; 15 nucleotides agree with TRBD2. Trimming cost V 4 bases and J 8 bases; bases outside gene matches: 16. The CDR3 runs 19 residues. CDR1 SGHTA and CDR2 FQGNSA come from the germline V gene.